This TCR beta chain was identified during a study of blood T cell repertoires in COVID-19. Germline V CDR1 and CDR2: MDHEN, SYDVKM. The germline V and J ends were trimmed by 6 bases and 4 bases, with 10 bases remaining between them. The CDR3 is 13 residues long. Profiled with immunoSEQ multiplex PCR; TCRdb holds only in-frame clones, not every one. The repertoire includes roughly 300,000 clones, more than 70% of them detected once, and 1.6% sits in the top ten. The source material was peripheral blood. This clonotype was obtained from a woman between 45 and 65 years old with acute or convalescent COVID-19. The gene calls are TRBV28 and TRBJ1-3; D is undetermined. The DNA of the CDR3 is TGTGCCAGCAGCCGTCAGCGGGGAAACACCATATATTTT. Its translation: CASSRQRGNTIYF.